These 12 T cell receptor beta chains originate from one sample sequenced in a study of blood T cells in healthy people across ages. A second PCR of roughly 7 to 11 cycles used a sample-barcoded 5' primer and a J-beta primer mix. TCRdb recomputed calls from the 5' RACE reads with MiXCR, one row per CDR3 protein. The sample shows some 1.6 million distinct CDR3 sequences, about 31% of them seen only once. The sequencing input was blood. Receptors were obtained from a woman aged 30 to 39 in good health.

The genes are TRBV4-1 and TRBJ2-3, with D perhaps being TRBD1 or TRBD2 (6 bases each). Deletions cut 0 bases from V and 8 bases from J, with 15 bases between. The CDR3 loop spans 15 amino acids. Germline values: CDR1 MGHRA, CDR2 YSYEKL. The CDR3 here is CASSQDTGGTGTQYF. DNA for the CDR3: TGCGCCAGCAGCCAAGATACCGGGGGCACGGGTACGCAGTATTTT.

The table lists this clonotype with a few counts. The genes are TRBV29-1 and TRBJ2-5; D might be TRBD2 (6 bases). Per the germline V gene, CDR1 is SQVTM and CDR2 is ANQGSEA. The CDR3 totals 15 residues. Trimming shortened V by 7 bases and J by 4 bases, and 22 bases separated the two germline ends. The CDR3 DNA follows: TGCAGCGCCCAAGGGGTTTGGGGGGATGGAGAGACCCAGTACTTC. Its protein product is CSAQGVWGDGETQYF.

About this clonotype: A much larger clone differs from this one at a single base, so this may be a read error. The CDR3 here is CSVVPSGGTYEQYF. CDR3 nucleotide sequence: TGCAGCGTTGTCCCAAGCGGGGGTACCTACGAGCAGTACTTC. The gene calls are TRBV29-1 and TRBJ2-7; TRBD2 aligns across 8 bases. V was pared by 4 bases and J by 2 bases, with 7 bases of the junction left unmatched. This CDR3 spans 14 amino acids. Per germline, CDR1 SQVTM and CDR2 ANQGSEA.

This clonotype was counted ten times or more. V and J are TRBV27 and TRBJ2-3; D gene ambiguous. The CDR3 covers 13 residues. V was trimmed by 0 bases and J by 5 bases, leaving 6 bases between them. From germline, CDR1 is MNHEY and CDR2 SMNVEV (reference sequence). CDR3 DNA sequence: TGTGCCAGCAGTTTATCGGGTCGAGATACGCAGTATTTT. Protein: CASSLSGRDTQYF.

This clonotype was counted between two and nine times. V is TRBV6-2 or TRBV6-3 and J is TRBJ2-4; D gene unclear. The DNA end is a closer match to TRBJ2-7, so the J assignment may be wrong. The CDR3 contains 13 residues. Per the germline V gene, CDR1 is MNHEY and CDR2 is SVGEGT. The CDR3 sequence: CASSYSPSNEQYF. The CDR3 nucleotides read TGTGCCAGCAGTTACTCGCCTAGTAACGAGCAGTACTTC.

The chain joins TRBV10-3 to TRBJ2-5, with TRBD2 identical over 14 bases. Germline CDR1 and CDR2: ENHRY and SYGVKD. This CDR3 comprises 16 residues. The ends lost 0 bases at V and 4 bases at J; junction bases unmatched: 1. DNA for the CDR3: TGTGCCATCAGTGAGTCGACTAGCGGGAGGGGAGAGACCCAGTACTTC. It encodes CAISESTSGRGETQYF.

The chain joins TRBV11-2 to TRBJ2-1; either TRBD1 or TRBD2 may fit D (5 bases each). The V end lost 3 bases, the J end lost 9 bases, and 12 bases lay between the germline ends. This CDR3 contains 13 residues. CDR1 SGHAT and CDR2 FQNNGV come from the germline V gene. CDR3 sequence: CASSFGTQLEQFF. DNA of the CDR3: TGTGCCAGCAGCTTCGGGACGCAACTTGAGCAGTTCTTC. Full variable domain (missing parts from reference TRBV11-2 and TRBJ2-1): EAGVAQSPRYKIIEKRQSVAFWCNPISGHATLYWYQQILGQGPKLLIQFQNNGVVDDSQLPKDRFSAERLKGVDSTLKIQPAKLEDSAVYLCASSFGTQLEQFFGPGTRLTVL.

This chain joins TRBV29-1 and TRBJ2-4; D is uncertain. Trimming removed 6 bases at V and 8 bases at J, with 8 bases between. The CDR3 extends over 10 amino acids. Germline-derived CDR1 and CDR2 are SQVTM and ANQGSEA. The CDR3 coding sequence is TGCAGCGTGTCTAGAGACATTCAGTACTTC. Its protein product is CSVSRDIQYF.

This chain connects TRBV5-1 to TRBJ2-7; 10 bases are shared with TRBD1. J was trimmed by 5 bases and V by 0 bases; bases with no gene match: 5. Per the germline V gene, CDR1 is SGHRS and CDR2 is YFSETQ. The CDR3 covers 15 residues. CDR3 nucleotides: TGCGCCAGCAGCTTGGAAGGGACAGGGGTCCACGAGCAGTACTTC. It specifies CASSLEGTGVHEQYF. Filled out from reference TRBV5-1 and TRBJ2-7, the complete variable domain reads KAGVTQTPRYLIKTRGQQVTLSCSPISGHRSVSWYQQTPGQGLQFLFEYFSETQRNKGNFPGRFSGRQFSNSRSEMNVSTLELGDSALYLCASSLEGTGVHEQYFGPGTRLTVT.

V and J are TRBV5-1 and TRBJ2-7; D perhaps matches TRBD1 (6 bases). V dropped 2 bases and J dropped 0 bases, with 9 bases sitting between them. The CDR3 runs to 14 residues. CDR1 is SGHRS and CDR2 is YFSETQ in the germline V gene. The CDR3 region has the DNA TGCGCCAGCAGCTTTGGGACATACTCCTACGAGCAGTACTTC. It is translated as CASSFGTYSYEQYF.

The rearrangement joins TRBV27 to TRBJ1-1; a weak D match, TRBD1 (5 bases). This CDR3 contains 16 residues. V was pared by 10 bases and J by 2 bases, with 23 bases between. Germline loops: CDR1 MNHEY, CDR2 SMNVEV (reference sequence). CDR3 bases: TGTGCCACCTTCCTCGCGGGGCAGATCATTAACACTGAAGCTTTCTTT. Amino acids: CATFLAGQIINTEAFF.

The chain carries TRBV20-1 and TRBJ2-5, with D possibly being TRBD1 (5 bases). Looked up from germline, CDR1 is DFQATT and CDR2 is SNEGSKA (reference sequence). The CDR3 has 14 residues. V lost 5 bases and J 2 bases, leaving 15 bases between the germline ends. The CDR3, as DNA: TGCAGTGCTGTAGGCAGGGCACGACAAGAGACCCAGTACTTC. This encodes CSAVGRARQETQYF.